A single sample is the source of the 24 T cell receptor beta chains below, sequenced in a study of regulatory T cells in long-lasting Graves disease. The authors built TCR beta libraries using iRepertoire HTBI primers and Arm-PCR of CDR3 regions. TCRdb redid the calling of the multiplex PCR reads with MiXCR, one entry per CDR3 protein. The top ten hold about an eighth of the sample, which has 400,000 to 500,000 distinct CDR3 sequences, 20% to 25% seen once. Time point specified: persistent/refractory GD, antithyroid drugs over 5 years with positive TRAb. The TCR library was made from RNA that had been extracted from PBMCs in TRIzol. The material sequenced was peripheral blood mononuclear cells (PBMCs), taken when the disease was refractory, from a patient treated with antithyroid drugs. The receptors stem from a female donor with Graves disease.

In this sample, this clonotype turned up many times. The genes are TRBV12-3 or TRBV12-4 and TRBJ1-1, with D unresolved. The ends were cut back, 5 bases at V and 0 bases at J, with 10 bases in the middle. This CDR3 has 14 amino acids. CDR3 DNA: TGTGCCAGCAGTCGAAGTTTCATGAACACTGAAGCTTTCTTT. Translation gives CASSRSFMNTEAFF.

The J gene is TRBJ1-1, the V gene TRBV19, with 9 bases matching TRBD1. Germline CDR1 is LNHDA and CDR2 is SQIVND (reference sequence). The CDR3 has 14 amino acids. The V gene end was trimmed by 3 bases and the J gene end by 10 bases; junction bases not matched to a gene: 9. The CDR3 loop is CASSIAARQGVAFF. The CDR3 region has the DNA TGTGCCAGTAGTATCGCCGCCCGACAGGGGGTAGCTTTCTTT. Drawing the rest from reference TRBV19 and TRBJ1-1, the complete variable domain is DGGITQSPKYLFRKEGQNVTLSCEQNLNHDAMYWYRQDPGQGLRLIYYSQIVNDFQKGDIAEGYSVSREKKESFPLTVTSAQKNPTAFYLCASSIAARQGVAFFGQGTRLTVV.

This chain links TRBV4-3 with TRBJ2-7; TRBD1 agrees at 7 bases. V shed 3 bases, J shed 4 bases, and the junction held 3 bases outside the gene matches. Germline V gene data show CDR1 as LGHNA and CDR2 as YSLEER. The CDR3 consists of 13 residues. Here the CDR3 reads CASSQDRLYEQYF. DNA of the CDR3: TGCGCCAGCAGCCAGGACAGGCTGTACGAGCAGTACTTC.

The chain links TRBV5-1 to TRBJ1-5; D gene ambiguous. The CDR3 runs to 15 residues. Germline CDR1 and CDR2: SGHRS and YFSETQ. V was pared by 0 bases and J by 1 base, with 8 bases between. CDR3 in amino acids: CASSLGELSNQPQHF. For the CDR3, the DNA is TGCGCCAGCAGCTTGGGAGAACTCAGCAATCAGCCCCAGCATTTT.

This chain uses TRBV30 with TRBJ2-5, with 9 nucleotides matching TRBD2. This CDR3 has 15 residues. Germline V gene sequence: CDR1 GTSNPN, CDR2 SVGIG (reference sequence). The trim removed 4 bases at V and 5 bases at J, leaving 11 bases unmatched. Written as DNA, the CDR3 is TGTGCCTGGACCCCGGGCGGGGGGGAGTTCGAGACCCAGTACTTC. Amino acids: CAWTPGGGEFETQYF.

The chain joins TRBV12-3 or TRBV12-4 to TRBJ2-7, with a weak D call TRBD2 (5 bases). The CDR3 is 16 amino acids. Trimming cost V 1 base and J 3 bases, with 16 bases left between them. CDR3 nucleotides: TGTGCCAGCAGTTTAGGATTAGGAGCGGAATGCTACGAGCAGTACTTC. Amino acids: CASSLGLGAECYEQYF.

This clonotype has at least ten counts. The rearrangement joins TRBV5-6 to TRBJ1-1; the D is unclear. The CDR3 sequence is 14 residues long. Germline V gene data show CDR1 as SGHDT and CDR2 as YYEEEE. V shed 4 bases and J shed 0 bases, with 10 bases lying between them. This CDR3 is CASSHYFMNTEAFF. The CDR3 bases are TGTGCCAGCAGCCACTATTTTATGAACACTGAAGCTTTCTTT. The variable domain in full, with the rest retrieved from reference TRBV5-6 and TRBJ1-1, is DAGVTQSPTHLIKTRGQQVTLRCSPKSGHDTVSWYQQALGQGPQFIFQYYEEEERQRGNFPDRFSGHQFPNYSSELNVNALLLGDSALYLCASSHYFMNTEAFFGQGTRLTVV.

The V gene is TRBV10-3, the J gene TRBJ2-5; 9 nucleotides align to TRBD1. V dropped 6 bases and J dropped 0; count of bases not matched to a gene: 14. From germline, CDR1 is ENHRY and CDR2 SYGVKD. The CDR3 is made up of 18 amino acids. The CDR3 DNA reads as TGTGCCATCAGCGGGGAAGGTGCGGGACAGGGCGACCAAGAGACCCAGTACTTC. This gives the protein CAISGEGAGQGDQETQYF.

The sample holds a few counts of this clonotype. This rearrangement joins TRBV6-1 to TRBJ2-7; a weak D match, TRBD1 (6 bases). Trimming cost V 7 bases and J 5 bases, with 18 bases left between them. This CDR3 is 14 amino acids long. The germline V gene encodes CDR1 MNHNS and CDR2 SASEGT. The CDR3 sequence is CASTDIDRNHEQYF. In DNA form, the CDR3 reads TGTGCCAGCACTGACATCGACAGGAACCACGAGCAGTACTTC.

The chain recombines TRBV12-3 or TRBV12-4 with TRBJ2-3, with TRBD2 matching 11 bases. This CDR3 has 17 amino acids. With 2 bases clipped from V and 2 bases from J, the junction kept 6 bases outside the gene matches. CDR3: CASSLKLAGDYTDTQYF. In DNA, the CDR3 is TGTGCCAGCAGTTTAAAACTAGCGGGAGACTACACAGATACGCAGTATTTT.

This clonotype was observed at least ten times. The V call is TRBV11-2, the J call TRBJ1-2, with 10 bases aligning to TRBD1. The CDR3 extends over 16 amino acids. With 5 bases clipped from V and 7 bases from J, the junction kept 13 bases outside the gene matches. CDR1 is SGHAT and CDR2 is FQNNGV in the germline V gene. The CDR3 spells CASSPDRGLRGSGYTF. In DNA, the CDR3 is TGTGCCAGCAGCCCTGACAGGGGGCTGAGGGGTAGTGGCTACACCTTC.

The V and J genes are TRBV18 and TRBJ1-1; D unresolved. Per the germline V gene, CDR1 is KGHSH and CDR2 is LQKENI. V lost 2 bases and J 1 base, leaving 11 bases between the germline ends. The CDR3 loop spans 15 amino acids. CDR3 residues: CASSPSTGTNTEAFF. The CDR3, as DNA: TGTGCCAGCTCACCATCGACGGGAACGAACACTGAAGCTTTCTTT.

The J gene is TRBJ2-7, the V gene TRBV18; 10 bases line up with TRBD2. The CDR3 totals 14 residues. CDR1 and CDR2 (germline): KGHSH, LQKENI. V lost 6 bases and J lost 5; bases outside the gene matches: 7. The CDR3 sequence: CASSQREGQNEQYF. The CDR3 region has the DNA TGTGCCAGCTCTCAGCGGGAGGGCCAGAACGAGCAGTACTTC.

This clonotype has only a few counts. The chain combines TRBV6-1 with TRBJ1-2, with no clear D. The germline V and J ends were trimmed by 10 bases and 2 bases, with 14 bases remaining between them. Germline V lookup: CDR1 MNHNS, CDR2 SASEGT. There are 13 residues in the CDR3. The DNA of the CDR3 is TGTGCCACTGGTTCCCAGACAAACTATGGCTACACCTTC. Encoded protein: CATGSQTNYGYTF.

This clonotype has a handful of counts. This rearrangement joins TRBV12-3 or TRBV12-4 to TRBJ1-3; no clear D. Trimming took 7 bases from V and 0 from J, leaving 13 bases between them. This CDR3 spans 15 amino acids. CDR3 in amino acids: CASNPERLSGNTIYF. In nucleotides, the CDR3 is TGTGCCAGCAACCCCGAAAGACTCTCTGGAAACACCATATATTTT.

The V gene is TRBV20-1, the J gene TRBJ2-2; D gene unclear. Trimming stripped 1 base from V and 7 bases from J, with 7 bases between. This CDR3 region has 12 residues. CDR1 and CDR2 (germline): DFQATT, SNEGSKA (reference sequence). The CDR3 DNA is TGCAGTGCTAGAGTCCTCTACGGGGAGCTGTTTTTT. Amino acid sequence: CSARVLYGELFF.

In this sample, this clonotype turned up many times. This rearrangement joins TRBV28 to TRBJ1-5; possible D gene TRBD1, 6 bases. The CDR3 runs 16 residues. Trimming left V 6 bases short and J 3 bases short, with 18 bases between. The germline CDR1 and CDR2 sequences are MDHEN and SYDVKM. The CDR3 reads CASSPGGARYNQPQHF. For the CDR3, the DNA is TGTGCCAGCAGCCCGGGGGGGGCAAGATACAATCAGCCCCAGCATTTT.

This chain joins TRBV12-3 or TRBV12-4 and TRBJ2-7; D may match TRBD1 or TRBD2 (5 bases each). V dropped 3 bases and J dropped 3 bases, with 12 bases sitting between them. The CDR3 spans 14 residues. CDR3 coding DNA: TGTGCCAGCAGTTTTGGGGGAGAGAACTACGAGCAGTACTTC. Encoded protein: CASSFGGENYEQYF.

This clonotype has a count of ten or more. This chain connects TRBV19 to TRBJ2-7; no clear D gene. The germline V gene encodes CDR1 LNHDA and CDR2 SQIVND (reference sequence). The CDR3 runs to 15 residues. V was trimmed by 3 bases and J by 3 bases, leaving 15 bases between them. CDR3 nucleotides: TGTGCCAGTAGTATCTCGACTGGAACACTCTACGAGCAGTACTTC. Its translation is CASSISTGTLYEQYF.

At least ten counts were recorded for this clonotype. The genes are TRBV6-5 and TRBJ1-1; D unresolved. Germline V gene lookup returns CDR1 MNHEY and CDR2 SVGAGI. The V gene lost 0 bases and the J gene lost 0 bases, with 5 bases spanning the gap. The CDR3 length is 14 residues. In nucleotides, the CDR3 is TGTGCCAGCAGTTACTCGAGCCTGAACACTGAAGCTTTCTTT. It is translated as CASSYSSLNTEAFF.

This sequence joins TRBV30 and TRBJ1-2; D gene ambiguous. The CDR3 is 11 residues long. V was cut by 2 bases and J by 5 bases, with 6 bases left in between. CDR1 GTSNPN and CDR2 SVGIG come from the germline V gene (reference sequence). The CDR3 is CAWSSSYGYTF. CDR3 nucleotide sequence: TGTGCCTGGAGTAGTTCTTATGGCTACACCTTC.

This chain links TRBV7-3 with TRBJ2-1, with 10 positions matching TRBD2. With 6 bases clipped from V and 8 bases from J, the junction kept 7 bases outside the gene matches. The CDR3 totals 14 residues. Germline V CDR1 and CDR2: SGHTA, FQGTGA. This CDR3 is CASSQREGRHEQFF. Written as DNA, the CDR3 is TGTGCCAGCAGTCAGCGGGAGGGCCGTCATGAGCAGTTCTTC.

This clonotype was picked up a small number of times. The chain joins TRBV5-1 to TRBJ1-5, with D tentatively TRBD1 (6 bases). Trimming took 0 bases from V and 7 from J, leaving 17 bases between them. Germline CDR1 SGHRS, CDR2 YFSETQ. The CDR3 runs to 16 residues. This CDR3 is CASSLEGNRAGQPQHF. The CDR3, as DNA: TGCGCCAGCAGCTTGGAGGGTAACAGGGCAGGACAGCCCCAGCATTTT.

This clonotype has more than one count but fewer than ten. The chain recombines TRBV7-8 with TRBJ1-5; D not resolved. V was shortened by 6 bases and J by 9 bases, with 6 bases between the two germline ends. The germline gives CDR1 SGHVS, CDR2 FQNEAQ. The length of the CDR3 is 10 residues. The CDR3 DNA reads TGTGCCAGCAGTCCACGGCCCCAGCATTTT. Protein product: CASSPRPQHF.